This T cell receptor beta chain appears in the sequencing data of a study of blood T cell repertoires in COVID-19 (TCRdb year 2020). In the study overall: Collaborator samples came from the United States, Italy and Spain and covered acute and convalescent phases of COVID-19. The material from the prospective study consisted of cDNA or gDNA derived from T cells, B-cell-depleted T cells, or PBMCs. Subjects who had been exposed to COVID-19, were actively infected with it, or had recovered from it provided the deeply sampled blood TCRbeta repertoires that made up the dataset. The repertoires were released in a freely available public database intended as a resource for research on the immune response to SARS-CoV-2. The samples were drawn from the first 160 participants of the ongoing ImmuneRACE study and from about 1,200 subjects provided by 6 global collaborators. The sample metadata nearly always contained a de-identified subject ID, COVID-19 status, age in years and sex. Where available, HLA class I and class II types were taken from metadata supplied by the sample provider and were not determined by assay-based typing.

Of note for this clone: It lacks a known antigen. Base qualities are missing; no much larger clone stands one base away.

Another Seattle source contributed samples from volunteer blood donors who had recovered from COVID-19. Whole blood was collected in K2EDTA tubes by collaborating institutions according to the institutions' own protocols. For TCRbeta analysis, collaborators shipped samples as frozen whole blood, isolated PBMCs, or DNA extracted from either of those sample types. TCRbeta CDR3 regions were amplified from genomic DNA by means of the immunoSEQ Assay, a bias-controlled multiplex PCR. Per the authors' processing: Nucleated cell counts per sample were estimated from amplification of reference gene primers within the assay. To quantify the absolute abundance of each unique TCRbeta CDR3 rearrangement, sequence reads were collapsed and filtered. Productive Simpson clonality was computed per sample as the square root of Simpson's diversity index over productive rearrangements. TCRdb carries this immuneACCESS record with in-frame sequences only. Its versions omit some clonotypes, under half of them owing to an unresolved V gene in the studies checked, with the rest unexplained. V and J calls and clone size are given by that table; D and trimming were obtained from the DNA. The sample yields 200,000 to 250,000 clones; around 83% were counted once. The leading ten clones occupy approximately 2% of the sample.

The junction shows trimming of 7 bases on V and 10 bases on J, and the gene matches do not reach 13 bases of it. Per the germline V gene, SNHLY is the CDR1 and FYNNEI is the CDR2. Inclusive of the bounding cysteine and phenylalanine, the CDR3 is 14 residues long. Only the CDR3 region is kept as DNA, spanning 42 bases read in frame from base 1. Summary of the overall study and its limitations: The amount of clinical and demographic metadata varied by source and participant and was provided uncurated.

Recombination joined TRBV2 with TRBJ2-3; TRBD2 aligns with 8 central bases. The sequence derives from a man younger than 45 who had recovered from COVID-19. The source material was peripheral blood. CDR3 sequence: CASNERGLRGAQYF. The nucleotide sequence is TGTGCCAGCAATGAGCGGGGGCTCCGTGGAGCGCAGTATTTT.